This T cell receptor (beta chain) was sequenced during a study of T cell changes during pregnancy in multiple sclerosis. The protocol was immunoSEQ multiplex PCR, while the TCRdb copy is restricted to in-frame clones and leaves out a portion. The table shows approximately 40,000 clones, with 80% to 90% occurring only once. Germline assignment: CDR1 SQVTM and CDR2 ANQGSEA. The CDR3 is 14 residues long. Trimming left V 7 bases short and J 3 bases short, with 18 bases between. The genes are TRBV29-1 and TRBJ2-5; possibly TRBD2 for D (6 bases). Here the sequenced sample was CD4+ T cells from peripheral blood mononuclear cells, taken in the first trimester of pregnancy. This receptor was obtained from a female donor with multiple sclerosis, enrolled in a pregnancy study. The CDR3 DNA is TGCAGCGCAAGAGAGGGAGGAAAGAAAGAGACCCAGTACTTC. Its translation is CSAREGGKKETQYF.